The 15 T cell receptor beta chains in this list originate from one sample, sequenced in a study of shared clonotypes between healthy human individuals. Here immunoSEQ multiplex PCR was the method, and the copy in TCRdb shows in-frame clones only, minus some. The table records roughly 2.6 million clones, more than 80% of them present only once. The sequenced sample consisted of naive CD4+ T cells sorted from blood. As to subset: CD45RA+ positively selected. These receptors all come from a man aged 18 to 30 in good health.

This chain links TRBV21-1 with TRBJ2-3; the table's D call, TRBD2, was not checked against the DNA. TRBV21-1 is deemed a pseudogene. The CDR3 spans 16 residues. The chain's CDR3 is CASSASSGGSTDTQYF. CDR3 DNA: TGTGCCAGCAGCGCATCTAGCGGGGGTAGCACAGATACGCAGTATTTT.

The genes are TRBV6-6 and TRBJ2-5; D is possibly TRBD1 or TRBD2 (5 bases each). V lost 6 bases to trimming and J lost 1 base, with 9 bases between them. This CDR3 has 13 residues. Germline V gene lookup returns CDR1 MNHNY and CDR2 SVGAGI (reference sequence). This chain's CDR3 is CASSRDPQETQYF. CDR3 sequence (DNA): TGTGCCAGCAGCCGGGACCCCCAAGAGACCCAGTACTTC.

The chain employs TRBV19 and TRBJ1-2; TRBD1 matches at 8 bases. The CDR3 spans 16 residues. Germline-derived CDR1 and CDR2 are LNHDA and SQIVND (reference sequence). V lost 5 bases to trimming and J lost 2 bases; unmatched junction nucleotides: 10. The CDR3, as DNA: TGTGCCAGTAGTCCAAGATTAGGACAGGGAAACTATGGCTACACCTTC. Protein product: CASSPRLGQGNYGYTF.

The V and J genes are TRBV10-3 and TRBJ2-7, with a possible D match to TRBD1 (5 bases). The ends were cut back, 10 bases at V and 2 bases at J, with 21 bases in the middle. Per germline, CDR1 ENHRY and CDR2 SYGVKD. The CDR3 has 15 amino acids. CDR3 protein: CATGGQGFGAYEQYF. The CDR3 DNA follows: TGTGCCACCGGTGGGCAGGGATTTGGGGCCTACGAGCAGTACTTC.

A note on this clone: The sample has other DNA sequences that encode this CDR3 too. This chain uses TRBV18 with TRBJ2-5, with TRBD2 identical over 9 bases. The V gene's germline CDR1 is KGHSH and CDR2 LQKENI. This CDR3 has 15 residues. J lost 2 bases, V lost 1 base, and 2 bases had no gene match. The CDR3 DNA follows: TGTGCCAGCTCACCACGGCTAGCGGGGCAAGAGACCCAGTACTTC. Its translation: CASSPRLAGQETQYF.

The V call is TRBV30, the J call TRBJ2-5; D is possibly TRBD2 (6 bases). The better agreement between TRBJ2-7 and the DNA end casts doubt on the J call. CDR3 size: 14 residues. In germline, CDR1 is GTSNPN, CDR2 SVGIG (reference sequence). CDR3 bases: TGTGCCTGGAGTGTACTCGGGGGATCCTACGAGCAGTACTTC. Protein: CAWSVLGGSYEQYF.

The V and J genes are TRBV2 and TRBJ1-6; D not certain. V dropped 7 bases and J dropped 6 bases, with 10 bases sitting between them. CDR1 and CDR2 from the germline V gene are SNHLY and FYNNEI. The CDR3 is 13 residues long. The CDR3 sequence: CASTQTRNSPLHF. The CDR3, as DNA: TGTGCCAGCACCCAGACTCGTAATTCACCCCTCCACTTT.

V gene TRBV19 combines with J gene TRBJ1-2, with TRBD1 matching over 11 bases. The V gene end was trimmed by 5 bases and the J gene end by 3 bases; junction bases not matched to a gene: 14. The CDR3 consists of 18 residues. From germline, CDR1 is LNHDA and CDR2 SQIVND (reference sequence). CDR3 amino acids: CASSPLPGQGGKDYGYTF. The CDR3 bases are TGTGCCAGTAGTCCCCTTCCGGGACAGGGGGGTAAGGACTATGGCTACACCTTC.

CDR3 DNA: TGTGCCAGCAGTTACTCCTTCCAGACTTACGAGCAGTACTTC. Its protein is CASSYSFQTYEQYF. This rearrangement joins TRBV6-6 to TRBJ2-7; D gene uncertain. The ends were cut back, 0 bases at V and 4 bases at J, with 10 bases in the middle. Per germline, CDR1 MNHNY and CDR2 SVGAGI (reference sequence). The CDR3 is 14 residues long.

V and J are TRBV27 and TRBJ1-3; a possible D gene is TRBD1 (5 bases). Trimming left V 4 bases short and J 4 bases short, with 20 bases between. CDR1 and CDR2 (germline): MNHEY, SMNVEV (reference sequence). The CDR3 covers 17 residues. DNA for the CDR3: TGTGCCAGCAGTTCCCTATTCTGGGGACCCAGAGGAAACACCATATATTTT. This gives the protein CASSSLFWGPRGNTIYF.

The chain carries TRBV6-6 and TRBJ1-2; 8 bases are a match to TRBD1. The V segment lost 7 bases and the J segment 4 bases; nucleotides outside the gene matches: 14. Germline lookup yields CDR1 MNHNY and CDR2 SVGAGI (reference sequence). This CDR3 has 16 residues. CDR3 bases: TGTGCCAGCAACGACTCAGGGGGCGCAAAAATCTATGGCTACACCTTC. Translation: CASNDSGGAKIYGYTF.

The chain has TRBV4-3 and TRBJ2-3; 9 bases map to TRBD2. V shed 4 bases and J 0 bases; nucleotides not matched to a gene: 2. The CDR3 spans 15 residues. The germline V gene encodes CDR1 LGHNA and CDR2 YSLEER. The CDR3 spells CASSRGTSSTDTQYF. The CDR3 DNA follows: TGCGCCAGCAGCCGGGGGACTAGCAGCACAGATACGCAGTATTTT.

The rearrangement joins TRBV11-2 to TRBJ1-2, with D unclear. This CDR3 contains 15 residues. Germline V gene sequence: CDR1 SGHAT, CDR2 FQNNGV. With 6 bases removed from V and 1 base from J, the gap between germline ends came to 15 bases. This chain's CDR3 is CASSPVTGGNYGYTF. The CDR3 nucleotides are TGTGCCAGCAGTCCCGTCACTGGTGGTAACTATGGCTACACCTTC.

CDR3 nucleotide sequence: TGTGCCTGGAGTGTACTTGGGGGGCGAGAAAAACTGTTTTTT. Amino acid sequence: CAWSVLGGREKLFF. The J gene is TRBJ1-4, the V gene TRBV30, with a tentative D call TRBD1 (6 bases). Trimming pared 0 bases from V and 8 bases from J, leaving 13 bases between. CDR1 and CDR2 from the germline V gene are GTSNPN and SVGIG (reference sequence). This CDR3 region has 14 residues.

As for this clone: The same CDR3 arises from other DNA sequences in this sample as well. The chain is built from TRBV10-3 and TRBJ1-1; no definite D call. The germline V gene encodes CDR1 ENHRY and CDR2 SYGVKD. The V end was cut by 0 bases, the J end by 2 bases, with 7 bases between. The CDR3 has 14 residues. The CDR3 sequence: CAISESGPNTEAFF. CDR3 nucleotides: TGTGCCATCAGTGAGTCGGGCCCCAACACTGAAGCTTTCTTT.